The 27 T cell receptor beta chains given below trace back to one sample, sequenced in a study of cytomegalovirus exposure and HLA in healthy donors (dated by TCRdb to 2016 to 2017). Library method: the immunoSEQ multiplex PCR assay. A mixture of 60 forward primers for TCR Vbeta segments and 13 reverse primers for TCR Jbeta segments was used in the multiplex PCR. TCRdb's version of the immuneACCESS table is confined to in-frame rearrangements and falls short of the full clone set. An unresolved V gene accounts for under half of the shortfall where checked; the remainder is of unknown origin. Recorded for this sample are about 98,000 clones; around 86% of them occurred a single time. Jointly, the top ten make up 3% to 4% of the sample. The sample was PBMCs. Receptors originate from a female donor in good health and CMV-seropositive.

In its sample, this clone was seen a few times. The chain links TRBV4-1 to TRBJ1-4; the D is unclear. The germline V and J ends were trimmed by 4 bases and 0 bases, with 9 bases remaining between them. Per germline, CDR1 MGHRA and CDR2 YSYEKL. This CDR3 has 15 residues. The DNA of the CDR3 is TGCGCCAGCAGCCGGGGAGACACAACTAATGAAAAACTGTTTTTT. Residues: CASSRGDTTNEKLFF.

V is TRBV6-6 and J is TRBJ1-5, with 7 bases identical to TRBD1. Trimming took 6 bases from V and 4 from J; bases not matched to a gene: 6. Germline V gene data show CDR1 as MNHNY and CDR2 as SVGAGI (reference sequence). The CDR3 consists of 14 residues. The CDR3 region is CASRQGGANQPQHF. The CDR3 DNA reads TGTGCCAGCAGGCAGGGGGGAGCAAATCAGCCCCAGCATTTT.

The V gene is TRBV6-1, the J gene TRBJ2-1, with 8 nucleotides matching TRBD1. The CDR3 has 15 residues. The V and J ends lost 1 base and 3 bases, in that order; junction bases with no gene match: 2. CDR1 is MNHNS, CDR2 SASEGT, per germline. CDR3 in DNA: TGTGCCAGCAGTGAAGAGGGACAGGTCTACAATGAGCAGTTCTTC. The encoded protein is CASSEEGQVYNEQFF.

The V call is TRBV4-1, the J call TRBJ2-3, with 8 bases fitting TRBD1. The V gene end was trimmed by 0 bases and the J gene end by 0 bases; junction bases not matched to a gene: 8. This CDR3 is built from 18 residues. Germline V lookup: CDR1 MGHRA, CDR2 YSYEKL. CDR3 sequence reads: CASSQEFDRGISTDTQYF. CDR3 nucleotide sequence: TGCGCCAGCAGCCAAGAATTCGACAGGGGCATCAGCACAGATACGCAGTATTTT.

The CDR3 DNA follows: TGCGCCAGCAGCTTGGGTCAGGGATACACAGATACGCAGTATTTT. Amino acid sequence: CASSLGQGYTDTQYF. This chain joins TRBV5-1 and TRBJ2-3, with a possible D match to TRBD1 (5 bases). Germline-derived CDR1 and CDR2 are SGHRS and YFSETQ. V was clipped by 0 bases and J by 2 bases, with 10 bases between them. CDR3 length: 15 amino acids.

As to this clone: Mismatch with germline at one junction end may stem from a read error. This rearrangement joins TRBV7-7 to TRBJ1-1; unclear D gene. The germline V gene encodes CDR1 SSHAT and CDR2 FNYEAQ (reference sequence). The CDR3 runs 13 residues. The CDR3 sequence is CASSLSIGTEAFF. For the CDR3, the DNA is TGTGCTAGCAGCCTGTCAATCGGCACTGAAGCTTTCTTT.

This chain uses TRBV5-1 with TRBJ2-3, with 11 bases fitting TRBD2. Per the germline V gene, CDR1 is SGHRS and CDR2 is YFSETQ. The V and J ends lost 4 bases and 3 bases, in that order; junction bases with no gene match: 7. The CDR3 has 16 residues. The CDR3 sequence is CASSNELAGVTDTQYF. CDR3 nucleotide sequence: TGCGCCAGCAGCAACGAACTAGCGGGGGTGACAGATACGCAGTATTTT.

This chain joins TRBV19 and TRBJ2-3; tentative D call: TRBD2 (6 bases). V was clipped by 1 base and J by 3 bases, with 11 bases between them. Germline-derived CDR1 and CDR2 are LNHDA and SQIVND (reference sequence). CDR3 length equals 15 residues. CDR3 nucleotides: TGTGCCAGTAGTATAGGGGGAGGTAGAACAGATACGCAGTATTTT. Its protein is CASSIGGGRTDTQYF.

The chain uses TRBV19 and TRBJ1-1, with 9 bases fitting TRBD1. The germline V gene encodes CDR1 LNHDA and CDR2 SQIVND (reference sequence). Germline trimming cut 5 bases from V and 7 bases from J; bases unmatched to any gene: 11. The CDR3 has 15 residues. CDR3 region: CASSSGTGHDGEAFF. CDR3 bases: TGTGCCAGTAGTTCAGGGACAGGGCACGACGGTGAAGCTTTCTTT.

V and J are TRBV2 and TRBJ1-3; 7 bases align to TRBD1. Germline V gene data show CDR1 as SNHLY and CDR2 as FYNNEI. This CDR3 spans 15 amino acids. The junction had 7 bases not matched to a gene; V was cut back by 5 bases and J by 3 bases. CDR3 bases: TGTGCCAGCAGTAATGACAGGGTCAATGGAAACACCATATATTTT. Protein sequence: CASSNDRVNGNTIYF.

This chain joins TRBV4-2 and TRBJ1-3; weak D call: TRBD1 (5 bases). Trimming took off 3 bases at V and 0 bases at J, with 6 bases between the two ends. Germline V lookup: CDR1 LGHNA, CDR2 YNFKEQ. The CDR3 is 14 residues long. CDR3 region: CASSHDSSGNTIYF. CDR3 bases: TGTGCCAGCAGCCACGACAGCTCTGGAAACACCATATATTTT.

The rearrangement links TRBV30 to TRBJ1-2; 9 bases are a match to TRBD1. This CDR3 spans 14 amino acids. V lost 5 bases, J lost 2 bases, and 6 bases stayed unmatched. Germline V gene lookup returns CDR1 GTSNPN and CDR2 SVGIG (reference sequence). The CDR3 here is CAWVDRGQNYGYTF. CDR3 DNA: TGTGCCTGGGTGGACAGGGGTCAGAACTATGGCTACACCTTC.

The CDR3 sequence: CASSLSGGDQPQHF. CDR3 nucleotides: TGTGCCAGCTCACTCTCAGGGGGTGATCAGCCCCAGCATTTT. V gene TRBV6-5 combines with J gene TRBJ1-5; TRBD1 matches at 7 bases. This CDR3 contains 14 residues. V shed 8 bases, J shed 5 bases, and the junction held 9 bases outside the gene matches. Germline V gene sequence: CDR1 MNHEY, CDR2 SVGAGI.

The chain has TRBV5-6 and TRBJ2-3; D perhaps matches TRBD1 (5 bases). With 0 bases removed from V and 2 bases from J, the gap between germline ends came to 7 bases. Looked up from germline, CDR1 is SGHDT and CDR2 is YYEEEE. The CDR3 is 14 amino acids. The CDR3 bases are TGTGCCAGCAGCTTGGGCAGGGTCACAGATACGCAGTATTTT. This encodes CASSLGRVTDTQYF.

V is TRBV7-9 and J is TRBJ1-3, with TRBD1 matching 8 bases. V shed 4 bases and J 4 bases; nucleotides not matched to a gene: 6. The CDR3 runs to 15 residues. Germline V gene sequence: CDR1 SEHNR, CDR2 FQNEAQ (reference sequence). CDR3 loop: CASSSWTGSGNTIYF. The CDR3, as DNA: TGTGCCAGCAGCTCATGGACAGGGTCGGGAAACACCATATATTTT.

V usage is TRBV7-9 and J usage is TRBJ2-3; 13 positions agree with TRBD2. CDR1 SEHNR and CDR2 FQNEAQ come from the germline V gene (reference sequence). This CDR3 is 17 amino acids long. The V segment lost 3 bases and the J segment 4 bases; nucleotides outside the gene matches: 7. In DNA, the CDR3 is TGTGCCAGCAGCTTCTGGCGGACTAGCGGGAGATCAGATACGCAGTATTTT. Translated, it gives CASSFWRTSGRSDTQYF.

This chain uses TRBV2 with TRBJ2-3; 11 bases agree with TRBD2. V lost 8 bases to trimming and J lost 4 bases; unmatched junction nucleotides: 8. The CDR3 is 15 amino acids. Per the germline V gene, CDR1 is SNHLY and CDR2 is FYNNEI. The CDR3 is CASDLAGGPSDTQYF. The CDR3 nucleotides read TGTGCCAGCGATTTAGCGGGAGGGCCTTCAGATACGCAGTATTTT. Based on the CDR3 plus reference TRBV2 and TRBJ2-3, the full variable domain is EPEVTQTPSHQVTQMGQEVILRCVPISNHLYFYWYRQILGQKVEFLVSFYNNEISEKSEIFDDQFSVERPDGSNFTLKIRSTKLEDSAMYFCASDLAGGPSDTQYFGPGTRLTVL.

This clone was seen a few times. The chain carries TRBV6-5 and TRBJ1-4, with 8 bases aligning to TRBD1. The V gene end was trimmed by 4 bases and the J gene end by 8 bases; junction bases not matched to a gene: 0. CDR1 MNHEY and CDR2 SVGAGI come from the germline V gene. This CDR3 comprises 12 residues. The CDR3, as DNA: TGTGCCAGCAGTTGGACAGGGGAAAAACTGTTTTTT. Residues: CASSWTGEKLFF.

This rearrangement joins TRBV10-2 to TRBJ1-1; tentatively, D is TRBD1 (5 bases). Germline CDR1 WSHSY, CDR2 SAAADI. Trimming left V 4 bases short and J 4 bases short, with 10 bases between. The CDR3 totals 13 residues. The CDR3: CASSGQSGTEAFF. The CDR3 DNA reads as TGCGCCAGCAGTGGACAGTCGGGCACTGAAGCTTTCTTT.

V and J are TRBV10-1 and TRBJ2-5; a possible D gene is TRBD1 (5 bases). The CDR3 spans 15 residues. Germline CDR1 and CDR2: WNHNN and SYGVQD (reference sequence). The V and J ends lost 1 base and 3 bases respectively, with 12 bases between them. The CDR3 reads CASSEWWQGKETQYF. Here the CDR3 DNA reads TGCGCCAGCAGTGAGTGGTGGCAGGGAAAAGAGACCCAGTACTTC.

On this clone: Germline is not matched at one junction end, which may reflect a read error. The chain links TRBV7-2 to TRBJ2-1, with 14 bases matching TRBD2. There are 16 residues in the CDR3. Germline V gene data show CDR1 as SGHTA and CDR2 as FQGNSA. CDR3 nucleotide sequence: TGTGCCCGCAGTCCAGAGGGGACTAGCGGGAGCAATGAGCAGTTCTTC. Translated, it gives CARSPEGTSGSNEQFF. Full variable domain (outside the CDR3, taken from reference TRBV7-2 and TRBJ2-1): GAGVSQSPSNKVTEKGKDVELRCDPISGHTALYWYRQSLGQGLEFLIYFQGNSAPDKSGLPSDRFSAERTGGSVSTLTIQRTQQEDSAVYLCARSPEGTSGSNEQFFGPGTRLTVL.

The chain couples TRBV6-5 to TRBJ1-1; no clear D. Between the trimmed V and J ends, which lost 0 bases and 0 bases, there was a span of 8 bases. Germline V lookup: CDR1 MNHEY, CDR2 SVGAGI. This CDR3 is 15 amino acids long. The CDR3 protein is CASSYSFQLNTEAFF. Written as DNA, the CDR3 is TGTGCCAGCAGTTACTCCTTCCAGTTGAACACTGAAGCTTTCTTT.

CDR3 bases: TGTGCCATCAGTGGTAACCGGGACAGGGATACCTACGAGCAGTACTTC. Translated, it gives CAISGNRDRDTYEQYF. This chain joins TRBV10-3 and TRBJ2-7; 9 bases align to TRBD1. Trimming took 4 bases from V and 2 from J; bases not matched to a gene: 9. Germline CDR1 and CDR2: ENHRY and SYGVKD. The CDR3 is made up of 16 amino acids.

The chain uses TRBV9 and TRBJ1-2, with 9 bases identical to TRBD1. V shed 0 bases, J shed 6 bases, and the junction held 6 bases outside the gene matches. Germline V lookup: CDR1 SGDLS, CDR2 YYNGEE. This CDR3 contains 15 residues. This chain's CDR3 is CASSVVGTGSDGYTF. The CDR3 DNA follows: TGTGCCAGCAGCGTAGTAGGGACAGGGTCGGATGGCTACACCTTC.

This clone was counted a few times. V is TRBV28 and J is TRBJ1-1; D is ambiguous. Per the germline V gene, CDR1 is MDHEN and CDR2 is SYDVKM. The CDR3 contains 11 residues. Trimming stripped 1 base from V and 8 bases from J, with 5 bases between. The CDR3 DNA sequence: TGTGCCAGCAGTTTATTACGGGAAGCTTTCTTT. Translated, it gives CASSLLREAFF.

The CDR3, as DNA: TGTGCCAGCAGCCCGGGACAGGGTGATGAGCAGTTCTTC. It encodes CASSPGQGDEQFF. The chain recombines TRBV11-3 with TRBJ2-1; 9 bases agree with TRBD1. The germline V gene has CDR1 SGHNT and CDR2 YENEEA. This CDR3 region has 13 residues. V shed 5 bases, J shed 8 bases, and the junction held 4 bases outside the gene matches.

This CDR3 is CASSLKEVPYNEQFF. The CDR3 DNA sequence: TGTGCCAGCAGCTTGAAGGAGGTCCCCTACAATGAGCAGTTCTTC. The chain has TRBV5-6 and TRBJ2-1, with a weak D call TRBD2 (5 bases). The CDR3 runs to 15 residues. CDR1 and CDR2 (germline): SGHDT, YYEEEE. Trimming pared 1 base from V and 2 bases from J, leaving 10 bases between.